This T cell receptor beta chain was obtained from a study of identifying expanded T cells in peripheral blood. General study points: Across healthy donors, higher total template counts meant significantly greater approximately two-week count variance. Approximately 1.1 clones differed between technical replicates, versus approximately 17 and 20 over time.

A remark on this clone: The antigen is not known. The sample contains more than one DNA sequence encoding this CDR3.

Healthy donors had no documented immune events, such as infections, while sampled. V was cut by 0 bases and J by 1 base, with 7 bases left in between. In germline, CDR1 is SGDLS, CDR2 YYNGEE. This CDR3 has 14 amino acids. Generated by immunoSEQ multiplex PCR, the TCRdb table keeps only in-frame clones and is missing some. The data show 80,000 to 95,000 clones, with around 88% seen just once and around 4.1% held by the top ten. The chain employs TRBV9 and TRBJ2-5; D might be TRBD1 (5 bases). This sequence was found in a person between 18 and 75 years old in good health. The sample consisted of blood. The CDR3 is CASSVGQGQETQYF. As DNA, the CDR3 is TGTGCCAGCAGCGTAGGCCAGGGCCAAGAGACCCAGTACTTC. The full variable domain, with the rest looked up from reference TRBV9 and TRBJ2-5, is DSGVTQTPKHLITATGQRVTLRCSPRSGDLSVYWYQQSLDQGLQFLIQYYNGEERAKGNILERFSAQQFPDLHSELNLSSLELGDSALYFCASSVGQGQETQYFGPGTRLLVL.